This entry describes one TCR beta chain. Produced via immunoSEQ multiplex PCR; TCRdb's table is partial and in-frame only. The sample yields about 240,000 clones, about 90% seen once. Between the trimmed V and J ends, which lost 5 bases and 8 bases, there was a span of 12 bases. CDR1 and CDR2 (germline): MDHEN, SYDVKM. The CDR3 runs 12 residues. This specimen belongs to a study of blood T cell repertoires in COVID-19. Overall study: The origin of the acute and convalescent COVID-19 samples was the United States, Italy and Spain.

The chain uses TRBV28 and TRBJ1-2; D perhaps matches TRBD1 (6 bases). The sequence was obtained from a woman aged 25 to 45 who had recovered from COVID-19. The specimen sequenced was peripheral blood. The CDR3 region is CASSTQGRGYTF. Written as DNA, the CDR3 is TGTGCCAGCAGTACACAGGGAAGGGGCTACACCTTC.